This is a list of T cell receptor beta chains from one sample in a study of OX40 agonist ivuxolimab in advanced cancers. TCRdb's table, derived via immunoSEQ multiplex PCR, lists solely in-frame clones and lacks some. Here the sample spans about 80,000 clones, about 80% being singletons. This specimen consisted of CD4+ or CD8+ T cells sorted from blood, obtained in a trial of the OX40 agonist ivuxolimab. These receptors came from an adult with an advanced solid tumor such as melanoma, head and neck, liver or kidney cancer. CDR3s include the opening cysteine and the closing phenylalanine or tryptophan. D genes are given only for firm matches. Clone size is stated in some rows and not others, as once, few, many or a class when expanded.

CDR3 protein: CASGDRTSGAYNEQFF
CDR3 DNA: TGTGCCAGCGGGGATAGGACTAGCGGGGCGTACAATGAGCAGTTCTTC
J gene: TRBJ2-1
V gene: TRBV11-1
D gene: TRBD2
clone size: .

CDR3 protein: CARSLPAGPSGNTIYF
CDR3 DNA: TGTGCCAGAAGCTTACCGGCAGGACCCTCTGGAAACACCATATATTTT
J gene: TRBJ1-3
V gene: TRBV7-5
D gene: .
clone size: .

CDR3 protein: CATSTGDNYEQYF
CDR3 DNA: TGTGCCACCAGCACTGGGGACAACTACGAGCAGTACTTC
J gene: TRBJ2-7
V gene: TRBV15
D gene: .
clone size: .

CDR3 protein: CASSVERWAYEQYF
CDR3 DNA: TGTGCCAGCAGCGTAGAAAGGTGGGCCTACGAGCAGTACTTC
J gene: TRBJ2-7
V gene: TRBV9
D gene: .
clone size: .

CDR3 protein: CASSHTDGSGEQFF
CDR3 DNA: TGCGCCAGCAGCCATACCGACGGTAGCGGAGAGCAGTTCTTC
J gene: TRBJ2-1
V gene: TRBV4-1
D gene: .
clone size: .

CDR3 protein: CASSLERSTDTQYF
CDR3 DNA: TGTGCCAGCAGCTTAGAGCGGTCCACAGATACGCAGTATTTT
J gene: TRBJ2-3
V gene: TRBV7-9
D gene: .
clone size: .

CDR3 protein: CASSILADTEAFF
CDR3 DNA: TGTGCCAGTAGTATTCTAGCGGACACTGAAGCTTTCTTT
J gene: TRBJ1-1
V gene: TRBV19
D gene: .
clone size: .

CDR3 protein: CASSSTGRKLFF
CDR3 DNA: TGTGCCAGCAGCTCGACAGGGCGAAAACTGTTTTTT
J gene: TRBJ1-4
V gene: TRBV4-2
D gene: TRBD1
clone size: .

CDR3 protein: CASSKEKGDEKLFF
CDR3 DNA: TGTGCCAGCAGCAAAGAGAAAGGGGATGAAAAACTGTTTTTT
J gene: TRBJ1-4
V gene: TRBV21-1
D gene: .
clone size: once

CDR3 protein: CASSQGPERVGYNEQFF
CDR3 DNA: TGCGCCAGCAGCCAAGGCCCTGAGAGGGTGGGGTACAATGAGCAGTTCTTC
J gene: TRBJ2-1
V gene: TRBV4-1
D gene: .
clone size: once